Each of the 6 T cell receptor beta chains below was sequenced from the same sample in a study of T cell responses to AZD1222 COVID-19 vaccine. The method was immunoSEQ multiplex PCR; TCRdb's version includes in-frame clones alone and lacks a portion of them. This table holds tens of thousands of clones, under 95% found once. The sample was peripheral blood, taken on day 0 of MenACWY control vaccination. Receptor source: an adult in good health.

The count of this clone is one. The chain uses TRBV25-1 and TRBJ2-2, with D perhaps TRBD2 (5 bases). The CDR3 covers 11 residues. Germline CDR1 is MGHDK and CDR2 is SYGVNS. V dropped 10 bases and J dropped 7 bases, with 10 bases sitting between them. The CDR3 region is CATIGVGELFF. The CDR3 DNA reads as TGTGCCACCATCGGGGTCGGGGAGCTGTTTTTT.

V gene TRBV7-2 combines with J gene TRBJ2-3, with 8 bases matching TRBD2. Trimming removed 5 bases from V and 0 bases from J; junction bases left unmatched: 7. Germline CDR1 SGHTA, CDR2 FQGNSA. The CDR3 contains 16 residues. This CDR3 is CASSPWVAGSTDTQYF. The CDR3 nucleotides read TGTGCCAGCAGCCCCTGGGTAGCGGGAAGCACAGATACGCAGTATTTT.

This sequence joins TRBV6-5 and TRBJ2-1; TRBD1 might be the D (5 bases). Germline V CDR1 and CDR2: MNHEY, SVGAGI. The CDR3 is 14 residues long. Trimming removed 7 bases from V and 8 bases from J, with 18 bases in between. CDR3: CASKQGGPLDEQFF. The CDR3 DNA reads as TGTGCCAGCAAGCAGGGCGGCCCTCTCGATGAGCAGTTCTTC.

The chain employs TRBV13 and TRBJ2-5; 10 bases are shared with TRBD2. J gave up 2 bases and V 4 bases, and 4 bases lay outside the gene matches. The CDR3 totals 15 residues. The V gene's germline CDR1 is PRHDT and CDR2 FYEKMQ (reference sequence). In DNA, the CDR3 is TGTGCCAGCAGCTGGACTAGCGGAAATCAAGAGACCCAGTACTTC. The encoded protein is CASSWTSGNQETQYF.

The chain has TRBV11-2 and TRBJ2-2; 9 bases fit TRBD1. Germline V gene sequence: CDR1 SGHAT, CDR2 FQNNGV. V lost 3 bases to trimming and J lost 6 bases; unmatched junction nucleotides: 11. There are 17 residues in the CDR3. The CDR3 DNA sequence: TGTGCCAGCAGCTTGGTTTCGGGGACAGGGCTTCCCGGGGAGCTGTTTTTT. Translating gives CASSLVSGTGLPGELFF.

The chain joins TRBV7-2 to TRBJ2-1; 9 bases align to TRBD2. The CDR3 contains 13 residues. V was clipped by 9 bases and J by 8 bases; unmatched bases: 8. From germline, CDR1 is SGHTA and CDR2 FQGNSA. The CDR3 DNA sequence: TGTGCCAGTTATAGCGGGAGTAATTATGAGCAGTTCTTC. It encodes CASYSGSNYEQFF.